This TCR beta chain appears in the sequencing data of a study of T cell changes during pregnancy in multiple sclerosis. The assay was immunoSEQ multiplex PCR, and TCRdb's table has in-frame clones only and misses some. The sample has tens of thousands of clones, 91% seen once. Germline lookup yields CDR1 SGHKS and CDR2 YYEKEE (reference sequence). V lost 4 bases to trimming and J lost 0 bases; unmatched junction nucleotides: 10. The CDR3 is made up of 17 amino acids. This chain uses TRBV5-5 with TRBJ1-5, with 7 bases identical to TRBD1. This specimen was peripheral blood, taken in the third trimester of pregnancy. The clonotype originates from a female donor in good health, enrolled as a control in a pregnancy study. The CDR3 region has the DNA TGTGCCAGCAGCGGGGGACAGCACCCCTATAGCAATCAGCCCCAGCATTTT. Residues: CASSGGQHPYSNQPQHF.